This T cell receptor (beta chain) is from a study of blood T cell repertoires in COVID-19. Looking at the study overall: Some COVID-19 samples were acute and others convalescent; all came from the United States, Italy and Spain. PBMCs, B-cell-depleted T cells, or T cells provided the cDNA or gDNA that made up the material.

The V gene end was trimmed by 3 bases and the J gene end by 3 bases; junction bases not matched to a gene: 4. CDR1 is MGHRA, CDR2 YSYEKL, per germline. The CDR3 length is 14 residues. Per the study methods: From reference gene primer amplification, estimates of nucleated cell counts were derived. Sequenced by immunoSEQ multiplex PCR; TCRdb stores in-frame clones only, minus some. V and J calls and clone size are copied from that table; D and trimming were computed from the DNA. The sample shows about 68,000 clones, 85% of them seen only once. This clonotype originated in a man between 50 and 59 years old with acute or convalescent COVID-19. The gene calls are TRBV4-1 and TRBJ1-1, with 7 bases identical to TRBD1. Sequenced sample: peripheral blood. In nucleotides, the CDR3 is TGCGCCAGCAGCCACGGGACAGCCTACACTGAAGCTTTCTTT. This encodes CASSHGTAYTEAFF.